One sample yielded the 27 T cell receptor beta chains listed below, sequenced in a study of identical twins. In TCRdb, the 5' RACE reads were re-called with MiXCR into one record per CDR3 protein. This table holds 400,000 to 550,000 distinct CDR3 sequences, under 25% found once. These sequences were also reported in another study, on T cells expressing NK-cell markers.

The sequenced sample was CD4+ T cells sorted from blood. These receptors were obtained from a woman younger than 35 in good health.

This clonotype was counted between two and nine times. The chain employs TRBV20-1 and TRBJ2-4; D remains ambiguous. The CDR3 is made up of 14 amino acids. V lost 3 bases and J lost 0, with 9 bases in between. From germline, CDR1 is DFQATT and CDR2 SNEGSKA (reference sequence). For the CDR3, the DNA is TGCAGTGCTAGTCCAACTCTAGCCAAAAACATTCAGTACTTC. Translated, it gives CSASPTLAKNIQYF.

The chain is built from TRBV11-2 and TRBJ2-3, with D hard to call. CDR3 size: 14 residues. The V end lost 2 bases, the J end lost 2 bases, and 8 bases lay between the germline ends. Germline lookup yields CDR1 SGHAT and CDR2 FQNNGV. The CDR3 DNA reads TGTGCCAGCAGCTTATCGTTGTCCACAGATACGCAGTATTTT. Translating it yields CASSLSLSTDTQYF.

This clonotype was recorded many times. The chain is built from TRBV6-5 and TRBJ1-2; D is unclear. The V and J ends lost 2 bases and 2 bases respectively, with 6 bases between them. This CDR3 region has 13 residues. Germline V lookup: CDR1 MNHEY, CDR2 SVGAGI. CDR3 DNA: TGTGCCAGCAGTTACGAAGGGAACTATGGCTACACCTTC. Its protein is CASSYEGNYGYTF.

Only a few counts were recorded for this clonotype. V gene TRBV6-5 combines with J gene TRBJ2-1, with 10 bases identical to TRBD2. The CDR3 contains 15 residues. Germline trimming cut 2 bases from V and 10 bases from J; bases unmatched to any gene: 8. The V gene's germline CDR1 is MNHEY and CDR2 SVGAGI. The CDR3 protein is CASSYVLAGGSEQFF. CDR3 DNA sequence: TGTGCCAGCAGTTACGTTTTAGCGGGAGGTAGCGAGCAGTTCTTC.

The chain joins TRBV12-5 to TRBJ1-5, with D perhaps TRBD1 (5 bases). Germline values: CDR1 LGHNT, CDR2 FRNRAP. There are 15 residues in the CDR3. Deletions cut 0 bases from V and 5 bases from J, with 11 bases between. The CDR3 protein is CASGLVAGYHQPQHF. Written as DNA, the CDR3 is TGTGCTAGTGGTTTGGTAGCAGGGTATCATCAGCCCCAGCATTTT.

This clonotype was counted between two and nine times. The chain uses TRBV12-3 or TRBV12-4 and TRBJ1-6; tentative D call: TRBD1 (6 bases). The CDR3 loop spans 14 amino acids. V lost 6 bases and J lost 9, with 15 bases in between. CDR3 nucleotide sequence: TGTGCCAGCAGCCGCGGACAGTTAGGTTCACCCCTCCACTTT. Amino acids: CASSRGQLGSPLHF.

The J gene is TRBJ2-7, the V gene TRBV2; D possibly corresponds to TRBD2 (7 bases). Germline lookup yields CDR1 SNHLY and CDR2 FYNNEI. The CDR3 sequence is 14 residues long. V lost 7 bases, J lost 7 bases, and 20 bases lay in between. CDR3: CASTWAWGGSEQYF. Here the CDR3 DNA reads TGTGCCAGCACCTGGGCATGGGGGGGCAGTGAGCAGTACTTC.

V and J are TRBV20-1 and TRBJ2-7, with a weak D call TRBD1 (6 bases). The V gene lost 5 bases and the J gene lost 2 bases, with 10 bases spanning the gap. Germline CDR1 DFQATT, CDR2 SNEGSKA (reference sequence). This CDR3 has 12 residues. As DNA, the CDR3 is TGCAGTGCTGGGGGCGACGCCTACGAGCAGTACTTC. Translation gives CSAGGDAYEQYF.

The rearrangement uses TRBV9 and TRBJ2-7; D possibly corresponds to TRBD1 (5 bases). The V gene lost 4 bases and the J gene lost 3 bases, with 14 bases spanning the gap. Germline CDR1 and CDR2: SGDLS and YYNGEE. The CDR3 has 14 amino acids. The CDR3 is CASSPAGINYEQYF. The CDR3 bases are TGTGCCAGCAGCCCTGCAGGGATAAACTACGAGCAGTACTTC.

The chain employs TRBV12-3 or TRBV12-4 and TRBJ2-1; D unresolved. The CDR3 totals 13 residues. Trimming pared 8 bases from V and 4 bases from J, leaving 12 bases between. CDR3 region: CASFKQFYNEQFF. The CDR3 bases are TGTGCCAGCTTCAAGCAGTTTTACAATGAGCAGTTCTTC.

This clonotype was counted a few times. The V call is TRBV20-1, the J call TRBJ1-1; D remains unclear. The CDR3 has 12 amino acids. Looked up from germline, CDR1 is DFQATT and CDR2 is SNEGSKA (reference sequence). The V and J ends lost 3 bases and 4 bases respectively, with 9 bases between them. CDR3 nucleotide sequence: TGCAGTGCTAGTCGAGCTTTCACTGAAGCTTTCTTT. It specifies CSASRAFTEAFF.

The sample holds a few counts of this clonotype. The chain employs TRBV5-1 and TRBJ2-1; 9 positions agree with TRBD2. Germline V CDR1 and CDR2: SGHRS, YFSETQ. The CDR3 is 16 residues long. V was clipped by 0 bases and J by 7 bases; unmatched bases: 8. For the CDR3, the DNA is TGCGCCAGCAGCTTGGGGCGGGGGGGCCCGCTGAATGAGCAGTTCTTC. Residues: CASSLGRGGPLNEQFF.

This clonotype has just a few counts. The gene calls are TRBV20-1 and TRBJ2-7; 7 bases are shared with TRBD2. The CDR3 loop spans 13 amino acids. Germline values: CDR1 DFQATT, CDR2 SNEGSKA (reference sequence). Trimming took 5 bases from V and 0 from J; bases not matched to a gene: 4. Written as DNA, the CDR3 is TGCAGTGCTCCGAGCGGGGTCTCCTACGAGCAGTACTTC. Encoded protein: CSAPSGVSYEQYF.

The rearrangement joins TRBV29-1 to TRBJ1-3, with D perhaps TRBD1 (5 bases). The CDR3 is made up of 15 amino acids. Trimming cost V 3 bases and J 4 bases, with 16 bases left between them. From germline, CDR1 is SQVTM and CDR2 ANQGSEA. The CDR3 bases are TGCAGCGTTGACCCGGGACCTTTTGGAGGAAACACCATATATTTT. It translates to CSVDPGPFGGNTIYF.

This clonotype appeared many times. One end of the junction fails to match germline, which may point to a read error. V is TRBV12-3 or TRBV12-4 and J is TRBJ1-1; D unresolved. The CDR3 is made up of 13 amino acids. The CDR3 here is CASSLLPNTEAFF. The CDR3 DNA reads TGCGCCAGCAGCTTGCTCCCGAACACTGAAGCTTTCTTT.

The chain has TRBV20-1 and TRBJ1-1, with D perhaps matching TRBD1 (6 bases). Germline V gene sequence: CDR1 DFQATT, CDR2 SNEGSKA (reference sequence). The CDR3 is 12 amino acids. Deletions cut 6 bases from V and 4 bases from J, with 12 bases between. The CDR3 loop is CSAAGDSTEAFF. The CDR3 bases are TGCAGTGCCGCAGGGGACTCCACTGAAGCTTTCTTT.

This chain links TRBV6-4 with TRBJ2-3; D possibly uses TRBD1 or TRBD2 (5 bases each). V was shortened by 6 bases and J by 2 bases, with 12 bases between the two germline ends. In germline, CDR1 is MRHNA, CDR2 SNTAGT. This CDR3 is built from 14 residues. The CDR3 region is CASSRDGFTDTQYF. Written as DNA, the CDR3 is TGTGCCAGCAGCCGGGACGGATTCACAGATACGCAGTATTTT.

This clonotype was observed a few times. V gene TRBV27 combines with J gene TRBJ1-2, with D possibly being TRBD1 (5 bases). The CDR3 spans 14 residues. Germline V CDR1 and CDR2: MNHEY, SMNVEV (reference sequence). V lost 5 bases and J 4 bases, leaving 14 bases between the germline ends. CDR3 residues: CASSPGDSFYGYTF. The CDR3 coding sequence is TGTGCCAGCAGTCCGGGAGACAGCTTCTATGGCTACACCTTC.

The gene calls are TRBV7-9 and TRBJ2-2, with a possible D match to TRBD2 (5 bases). CDR1 is SEHNR, CDR2 FQNEAQ, per germline (reference sequence). With 5 bases removed from V and 2 bases from J, the gap between germline ends came to 12 bases. This CDR3 region has 15 residues. This CDR3 reads CASSIREANTGELFF. The CDR3 DNA reads as TGTGCCAGCAGCATCCGGGAAGCTAACACCGGGGAGCTGTTTTTT.

This clonotype has just one count. At one end the junction does not follow the germline gene, possibly because of a read error. The V call is TRBV12-3 or TRBV12-4, the J call TRBJ1-2; D gene uncertain. This CDR3 has 12 residues. The CDR3 region is CAGRRTRNGYTF. In DNA, the CDR3 is TGTGCCGGCAGACGGACGCGCAACGGCTACACCTTC.

This clonotype was detected a few times. The chain links TRBV7-2 to TRBJ2-5; 7 bases line up with TRBD1. The V gene's germline CDR1 is SGHTA and CDR2 FQGNSA. This CDR3 has 14 residues. Germline trimming cut 5 bases from V and 5 bases from J; bases unmatched to any gene: 8. Here the CDR3 reads CASSVHRGGETQYF. In DNA, the CDR3 is TGTGCCAGCAGCGTACACAGGGGTGGGGAGACCCAGTACTTC.

This clonotype was found a few times. V gene TRBV27 combines with J gene TRBJ2-1, with 8 positions matching TRBD1. The CDR3 covers 15 residues. Germline trimming cut 1 base from V and 6 bases from J; bases unmatched to any gene: 5. CDR1 is MNHEY and CDR2 is SMNVEV in the germline V gene (reference sequence). The CDR3 DNA reads TGTGCCAGCAGTTTATTCGGACAGGGAAGCAATGAGCAGTTCTTC. Translated, it gives CASSLFGQGSNEQFF.

This clonotype was found a few times. The genes are TRBV20-1 and TRBJ1-1; weak D call: TRBD1 (6 bases). Germline assignment: CDR1 DFQATT and CDR2 SNEGSKA (reference sequence). The CDR3 extends over 14 amino acids. V was trimmed by 5 bases and J by 2 bases, leaving 15 bases between them. The CDR3: CSAWSGGPNTEAFF. The DNA for the CDR3 is TGCAGTGCTTGGTCGGGGGGGCCTAACACTGAAGCTTTCTTT.

The rearrangement uses TRBV20-1 and TRBJ2-2, with 9 bases aligning to TRBD1. The J segment lost 7 bases and the V segment lost 1 base, leaving 10 bases of the junction unmatched. CDR1 is DFQATT, CDR2 SNEGSKA, per germline (reference sequence). The CDR3 is 16 residues long. Written as DNA, the CDR3 is TGCAGTGCTAGAGTGACAGGGGGAAAGAGTGGCGGGGAGCTGTTTTTT. Protein: CSARVTGGKSGGELFF.

This clonotype was counted a few times. V and J are TRBV5-1 and TRBJ1-6; a weak D match, TRBD1 (6 bases). The V gene's germline CDR1 is SGHRS and CDR2 YFSETQ. This CDR3 has 15 residues. V shed 1 base and J shed 11 bases, with 16 bases lying between them. The CDR3, as DNA: TGCGCCAGCAGCTTGACGGGACAAGGGGTTGCACCCCTCCACTTT. Translation: CASSLTGQGVAPLHF.

This chain uses TRBV12-5 with TRBJ2-5; D is perhaps TRBD2 (6 bases). Deletions cut 7 bases from V and 3 bases from J, with 15 bases between. The germline gives CDR1 LGHNT, CDR2 FRNRAP. The CDR3 sequence is 14 residues long. This chain's CDR3 is CASAEIGGKETQYF. CDR3 DNA: TGTGCTAGTGCCGAAATCGGGGGAAAAGAGACCCAGTACTTC.

As for this clonotype: This may stem from a read error, because a much larger clone lies one nucleotide away. The chain uses TRBV9 and TRBJ2-6; no definite D call. V lost 0 bases to trimming and J lost 3 bases, with 1 base between them. The CDR3 extends over 13 amino acids. The germline gives CDR1 SGDLS, CDR2 YYNGEE. CDR3 region: CASSVVGANVLTF. The CDR3 bases are TGTGCCAGCAGCGTAGTTGGGGCCAACGTCCTGACTTTC.